These 14 T cell receptor beta chains came from one sample sequenced in a study of blood T cell repertoires in COVID-19 (dated by TCRdb to 2018 to 2021). The receptor library was made with the immunoSEQ multiplex PCR assay. TCRdb's version of the immuneACCESS table is confined to in-frame rearrangements and falls short of the full clone set. An unresolved V gene accounts for under half of the shortfall where checked; the remainder is of unknown origin. Recorded for this sample are a few hundred thousand clones; around 86% of them occurred a single time. The top ten clonotypes cover about 1.5% of the sample. Material for sequencing was PBMCs or T cells enriched from blood (not recorded which). These receptors originate from a woman in her fifties or sixties who had recovered from COVID-19.

V usage is TRBV9 and J usage is TRBJ1-2; the match to TRBD1 covers 9 bases. The CDR3 has 17 residues. From germline, CDR1 is SGDLS and CDR2 YYNGEE. V gave up 4 bases and J gave up 4 bases; unmatched junction bases: 14. The CDR3 spells CASSPGQGVIGSYGYTF. CDR3 nucleotide sequence: TGTGCCAGCAGCCCGGGACAGGGTGTTATAGGTAGCTATGGCTACACCTTC.

The rearrangement links TRBV18 to TRBJ1-3; D uncertain. CDR3 length: 16 residues. Deletions cut 5 bases from V and 5 bases from J, with 19 bases between. Looked up from germline, CDR1 is KGHSH and CDR2 is LQKENI. The CDR3 region is CASSDEEGPLRNTIYF. DNA for the CDR3: TGTGCCAGCTCAGATGAAGAGGGCCCCTTACGAAACACCATATATTTT. The whole variable domain, remainder taken from reference TRBV18 and TRBJ1-3, is NAGVMQNPRHLVRRRGQEARLRCSPMKGHSHVYWYRQLPEEGLKFMVYLQKENIIDESGMPKERFSAEFPKEGPSILRIQQVVRGDSAAYFCASSDEEGPLRNTIYFGEGSWLTVV.

This chain links TRBV12-3 or TRBV12-4 with TRBJ2-2, with D possibly matching TRBD1 (7 bases). The CDR3 has 13 amino acids. The ends were cut back, 7 bases at V and 7 bases at J, with 13 bases in the middle. CDR3 protein: CASKTQGGGELFF. DNA for the CDR3: TGTGCCAGCAAAACTCAGGGGGGCGGGGAGCTGTTTTTT.

The chain uses TRBV30 and TRBJ2-1, with a possible D match to TRBD2 (6 bases). CDR1 is GTSNPN, CDR2 SVGIG, per germline (reference sequence). The CDR3 has 17 amino acids. V lost 5 bases to trimming and J lost 0 bases, with 20 bases between them. The DNA for the CDR3 is TGTGCCTGGGGTGACGGGACTCTCGGGAGCTCCTACAATGAGCAGTTCTTC. This gives the protein CAWGDGTLGSSYNEQFF.

The chain recombines TRBV5-1 with TRBJ1-1, with D possibly matching TRBD1 (6 bases). The CDR3 totals 16 residues. Trimming took off 4 bases at V and 3 bases at J, with 19 bases between the two ends. Germline CDR1 SGHRS, CDR2 YFSETQ. The CDR3 DNA reads as TGCGCCAGCAGCGCCGGAACAGGGATCCGTCACACTGAAGCTTTCTTT. It yields the protein CASSAGTGIRHTEAFF. The full variable domain, its missing parts supplied by reference TRBV5-1 and TRBJ1-1, is KAGVTQTPRYLIKTRGQQVTLSCSPISGHRSVSWYQQTPGQGLQFLFEYFSETQRNKGNFPGRFSGRQFSNSRSEMNVSTLELGDSALYLCASSAGTGIRHTEAFFGQGTRLTVV.

The chain uses TRBV5-4 and TRBJ1-1; D might be TRBD1 (6 bases). V lost 5 bases to trimming and J lost 4 bases, with 18 bases between them. Germline CDR1 is SGHNT and CDR2 is YYREEE (reference sequence). CDR3 length: 15 residues. CDR3: CASSLGGATVTEAFF. The CDR3 DNA follows: TGTGCCAGCAGTTTAGGGGGGGCGACGGTCACTGAAGCTTTCTTT.

A note on this clone: The identical CDR3 is also encoded by other nucleotide sequences in the sample. The rearrangement joins TRBV28 to TRBJ2-2; D ambiguous. The CDR3 spans 13 residues. V was shortened by 6 bases and J by 5 bases, with 10 bases between the two germline ends. Germline-derived CDR1 and CDR2 are MDHEN and SYDVKM. CDR3 region: CASSRGDTGELFF. CDR3 nucleotides: TGTGCCAGCAGCCGAGGTGATACCGGGGAGCTGTTTTTT.

This rearrangement joins TRBV28 to TRBJ2-7, with D perhaps TRBD1 (6 bases). V lost 5 bases and J lost 3, with 11 bases in between. Germline V lookup: CDR1 MDHEN, CDR2 SYDVKM. The CDR3 has 13 amino acids. CDR3 nucleotide sequence: TGTGCCAGCAGTATAGGGACAAGCTACGAGCAGTACTTC. Translation: CASSIGTSYEQYF.

The chain combines TRBV27 with TRBJ2-1; a possible D gene is TRBD2 (6 bases). V was trimmed by 7 bases and J by 8 bases, leaving 24 bases between them. Germline loops: CDR1 MNHEY, CDR2 SMNVEV (reference sequence). This CDR3 has 16 amino acids. CDR3 region: CASTLRGWGENDEQFF. Written as DNA, the CDR3 is TGTGCCAGCACCCTACGGGGTTGGGGGGAGAATGATGAGCAGTTCTTC.

This rearrangement joins TRBV19 to TRBJ2-4; D might be TRBD1 (7 bases). The germline gives CDR1 LNHDA, CDR2 SQIVND (reference sequence). Trimming shortened V by 6 bases and J by 0 bases, and 18 bases separated the two germline ends. The CDR3 spans 17 residues. The CDR3 protein is CASRAGQKEIAKNIQYF. As DNA, the CDR3 is TGTGCCAGTAGGGCGGGACAGAAAGAAATAGCCAAAAACATTCAGTACTTC.

As to this clone: Other DNA sequences in the sample encode the same CDR3. J is TRBJ2-5 and V is TRBV2, with 11 nucleotides matching TRBD2. This CDR3 spans 15 amino acids. The junction had 5 bases not matched to a gene; V was cut back by 6 bases and J by 2 bases. Germline CDR1 reads SNHLY; CDR2 reads FYNNEI. The CDR3, as DNA: TGTGCCAGCAGCGGTAGACTAGCGGGGCAAGAGACCCAGTACTTC. Protein sequence: CASSGRLAGQETQYF.

This clone came up a few times. The chain has TRBV27 and TRBJ1-2; perhaps TRBD1 as D (6 bases). V was pared by 6 bases and J by 4 bases, with 15 bases between. CDR3 length: 14 amino acids. Germline assignment: CDR1 MNHEY and CDR2 SMNVEV (reference sequence). The CDR3 loop reads CASRDSGGAYGYTF. For the CDR3, the DNA is TGTGCCAGCAGGGATTCGGGGGGCGCCTATGGCTACACCTTC.

This clone was seen more than once but under ten times. The chain has TRBV9 and TRBJ1-1; 9 bases are shared with TRBD1. This CDR3 is built from 15 residues. With 3 bases clipped from V and 1 base from J, the junction kept 4 bases outside the gene matches. Germline CDR1 reads SGDLS; CDR2 reads YYNGEE. This CDR3 reads CASSADRGKNTEAFF. CDR3 bases: TGTGCCAGCAGCGCAGACAGGGGGAAGAACACTGAAGCTTTCTTT.

The CDR3 nucleotides are TGCGCCAGCAGCTTGGACACAGGGTCTGGAAACACCATATATTTT. It specifies CASSLDTGSGNTIYF. The gene calls are TRBV5-1 and TRBJ1-3; D might be TRBD1 (6 bases). CDR1 is SGHRS, CDR2 YFSETQ, per germline. The V gene lost 0 bases and the J gene lost 1 base, with 8 bases spanning the gap. The CDR3 has 15 amino acids.